In its sample, the clone carrying this T cell receptor (beta chain) was seen a few times. Its antigen is undetermined. CDR3 size: 15 residues. Trimming removed 0 bases from V and 3 bases from J; junction bases left unmatched: 2. Germline loops: CDR1 MGHRA, CDR2 YSYEKL. A J-beta primer mix and a sample-barcoded 5' primer were used in a second PCR of about 7 to 12 cycles. Each cDNA molecule was tagged by a template-switch adaptor with 12 random nucleotides. TCRdb reanalysed the 5' RACE reads using MiXCR and keeps one entry per CDR3 protein. This sample has 700,000 or so distinct CDR3 sequences, with approximately 22% found just once. These data belong to a study of blood T cells in healthy people across ages. Study context: Researchers report that template switching captured about one barcoded beta molecule per two T cells.

Study-wide findings and caveats: The unknown donor CMV status may have confounded expanded clonotype changes.

Extraction yielded at least 5 micrograms of total RNA per sample. The receptor was derived from a man in his sixties or seventies in good health. The source material was blood. The gene calls are TRBV4-1 and TRBJ2-1; the match to TRBD2 covers 7 bases. The CDR3 sequence is CASSQERGIYNEQFF. CDR3 bases: TGCGCCAGCAGCCAAGAGCGGGGGATCTACAATGAGCAGTTCTTC.